The sequence of this TCR beta chain was determined in a study of OX40 agonist ivuxolimab in advanced cancers. Study summary: The patients received ivuxolimab by intravenous route every 2 weeks at 0.01 to 10 mg/kg. Study results and limitations: The antigens recognized by the expanded peripheral T cells, that is their antigen specificity, were not determined. Certain nonresponding patients likewise had low normalized T-cell clonal expansion. In CD8+ T cells, expanded clones were on average more numerous than in CD4+.

Produced via immunoSEQ multiplex PCR; TCRdb's table is partial and in-frame only. The repertoire holds roughly 81,000 clones, with approximately 85% as singletons. On this clone: What it binds is not known.

The CDR3 loop spans 13 amino acids. Germline CDR1 and CDR2: MGHRA and YSYEKL. The germline V and J ends were trimmed by 2 bases and 6 bases, with 10 bases remaining between them. The sequence derives from an adult with an advanced solid tumor such as melanoma, head and neck, liver or kidney cancer. Sequencing used CD4+ or CD8+ T cells sorted from blood, obtained in a trial of the OX40 agonist ivuxolimab. The chain has TRBV4-1 and TRBJ1-2; possible D gene TRBD1, 6 bases. The CDR3 DNA reads TGCGCCAGCAGCCAACCGACAGGAGATGGCTACACCTTC. Translating gives CASSQPTGDGYTF.